This TCR beta chain was sequenced in a study of molecular identifiers for immune sequencing clone quantification. Study-wide results and limits: Highly expanded clone sizes could be underestimated through barcode sharing by identical TCR molecules. More than 98% of effector molecules, versus under 1% of naive-cell molecules, belonged to clones above 20 RNA copies. Jurkat TCR RNA spiked in from one cell (amid 960,000 or so naive cells) was reportedly detectable.

Generation of bulk TCR libraries relied on previously described methods and listed TCR primers. TCRdb used MiXCR to reprocess the PCR reads, holding one entry per CDR3 protein. The sample lists about half a million distinct CDR3 sequences; about a quarter were seen once. This clonotype was counted ten times or more. What it recognizes is unknown. CDR3 length equals 16 residues. Germline CDR1 is SEHNR and CDR2 is FQNEAQ (reference sequence). The V and J ends lost 1 base and 6 bases, in that order; junction bases with no gene match: 8. This chain uses TRBV7-9 with TRBJ2-5, with 10 bases aligning to TRBD1. Sequencing was performed on naive CD8+ T cells from blood, with Jurkat cell RNA spiked in. The subset: FACS-sorted CD8+CD4-CCR7+CD45RA+ naive T cells. The clonotype comes from a human donor in good health. Some libraries in this study had Jurkat cell RNA spiked in. The CDR3 region is CASSLVSGQGSKTQYF. The CDR3 DNA reads as TGTGCCAGCAGCTTAGTTTCGGGACAGGGGTCCAAGACCCAGTACTTC.